The 32 T cell receptor beta chains below were found in one sample sequenced in a study of blood T cell repertoires in COVID-19. The protocol was immunoSEQ multiplex PCR, while the TCRdb copy is restricted to in-frame clones and leaves out a portion. The sample consists of approximately 170,000 clones, approximately 77% of them appearing once. Sequenced input: peripheral blood. These receptors all come from a woman older than 75 with active or convalescent COVID-19.

This clone was counted only a few times. This rearrangement joins TRBV27 to TRBJ1-2; D is unresolved. V gave up 5 bases and J gave up 1 base, with 8 bases separating them. The V gene's germline CDR1 is MNHEY and CDR2 SMNVEV (reference sequence). The CDR3 has 13 amino acids. In nucleotides, the CDR3 is TGTGCCAGCAGTCGTACGAGTAACTATGGCTACACCTTC. This encodes CASSRTSNYGYTF.

The rearrangement joins TRBV14 to TRBJ1-2, with TRBD1 identical over 8 bases. J gave up 8 bases and V 4 bases, and 3 bases lay outside the gene matches. The V gene's germline CDR1 is SGHDN and CDR2 FVKESK. This CDR3 has 12 residues. CDR3 nucleotide sequence: TGTGCCAGCAGCCCGACAGGGGACGGCTACACCTTC. It encodes CASSPTGDGYTF.

CDR3 coding DNA: TGTGCCAGCAGCTTAGAGTTCGCTTCCGTCAGCACTGAAGCTTTCTTT. This translates into CASSLEFASVSTEAFF. The rearrangement uses TRBV7-2 and TRBJ1-1; D is undetermined. Trimming cost V 1 base and J 4 bases, with 16 bases left between them. The CDR3 extends over 16 amino acids. The germline CDR1 and CDR2 sequences are SGHTA and FQGNSA.

This sequence joins TRBV5-1 and TRBJ2-2; D call uncertain. The CDR3 is 15 amino acids. In germline, CDR1 is SGHRS, CDR2 YFSETQ. Trimming shortened V by 0 bases and J by 3 bases, and 9 bases separated the two germline ends. The CDR3 DNA reads as TGCGCCAGCAGCTTGGGGCAGTTGGACACCGGGGAGCTGTTTTTT. This codes for CASSLGQLDTGELFF. The full variable domain, with the rest looked up from reference TRBV5-1 and TRBJ2-2, is KAGVTQTPRYLIKTRGQQVTLSCSPISGHRSVSWYQQTPGQGLQFLFEYFSETQRNKGNFPGRFSGRQFSNSRSEMNVSTLELGDSALYLCASSLGQLDTGELFFGEGSRLTVL.

J is TRBJ2-1 and V is TRBV5-1; possibly TRBD1 for D (6 bases). Germline values: CDR1 SGHRS, CDR2 YFSETQ. This CDR3 comprises 14 residues. V lost 0 bases, J lost 7 bases, and 11 bases lay in between. This CDR3 reads CASSLATGLNEQFF. CDR3 DNA sequence: TGCGCCAGCAGCTTGGCGACAGGCCTTAATGAGCAGTTCTTC.

This chain connects TRBV19 to TRBJ2-7; 10 bases are shared with TRBD2. This CDR3 comprises 16 residues. The junction had 4 bases not matched to a gene; V was cut back by 1 base and J by 1 base. CDR1 and CDR2 (germline): LNHDA, SQIVND (reference sequence). CDR3 DNA sequence: TGTGCCAGTAGTATAGTGAAGCGGGAGGGATCCTACGAGCAGTACTTC. Translation: CASSIVKREGSYEQYF.

V and J are TRBV5-1 and TRBJ2-1; D call uncertain. The CDR3 is 16 residues long. The germline V and J ends were trimmed by 4 bases and 2 bases, with 16 bases remaining between them. Germline V lookup: CDR1 SGHRS, CDR2 YFSETQ. The CDR3 nucleotides are TGCGCCAGCAGCCAGGCAACGTTGGGTCCCTACAATGAGCAGTTCTTC. It encodes CASSQATLGPYNEQFF.

The chain couples TRBV6-5 to TRBJ1-2; perhaps TRBD1 as D (5 bases). V was pared by 8 bases and J by 1 base, with 17 bases between. The germline V gene has CDR1 MNHEY and CDR2 SVGAGI. The CDR3 extends over 15 amino acids. CDR3 DNA sequence: TGTGCCAGCGGGACTTTACAGGCTTATAACTATGGCTACACCTTC. Translating it yields CASGTLQAYNYGYTF.

This clone was detected a few times. The V gene is TRBV7-3, the J gene TRBJ1-3, with 9 positions matching TRBD1. Unmatched junction bases numbered 0, after V lost 5 bases and J lost 1 base. The CDR3 is made up of 14 amino acids. The germline CDR1 and CDR2 sequences are SGHTA and FQGTGA. The CDR3 reads CASSGTGSGNTIYF. CDR3 coding DNA: TGTGCCAGCAGCGGGACAGGGTCTGGAAACACCATATATTTT.

The CDR3 DNA follows: TGCAGCGTGGCCGAGGACAGGTATACTGAAGCTTTCTTT. Translating gives CSVAEDRYTEAFF. The chain joins TRBV29-1 to TRBJ1-1; 7 bases match TRBD1. CDR1 SQVTM and CDR2 ANQGSEA come from the germline V gene. Trimming cost V 6 bases and J 5 bases; bases outside gene matches: 9. This CDR3 region has 13 residues. Looking up the rest from reference TRBV29-1 and TRBJ1-1 gives the full variable domain: SAVISQKPSRDICQRGTSLTIQCQVDSQVTMMFWYRQQPGQSLTLIATANQGSEATYESGFVIDKFPISRPNLTFSTLTVSNMSPEDSSIYLCSVAEDRYTEAFFGQGTRLTVV.

The gene calls are TRBV19 and TRBJ2-7; D may be TRBD1 (5 bases). The CDR3 extends over 13 amino acids. Germline CDR1 reads LNHDA; CDR2 reads SQIVND (reference sequence). The V end was cut by 5 bases, the J end by 3 bases, with 11 bases between. The chain's CDR3 is CASSEARGYEQYF. CDR3 in DNA: TGTGCCAGTAGTGAGGCTAGGGGCTACGAGCAGTACTTC.

The CDR3 region is CAWGQGGNTEAFF. The CDR3 DNA sequence: TGTGCCTGGGGACAGGGTGGGAACACTGAAGCTTTCTTT. V and J are TRBV30 and TRBJ1-1; TRBD1 matches at 8 bases. Trimming removed 5 bases from V and 1 base from J; junction bases left unmatched: 3. Germline V lookup: CDR1 GTSNPN, CDR2 SVGIG (reference sequence). The CDR3 has 13 amino acids.

The CDR3 reads CASSLGQGAETQYF. In DNA form, the CDR3 reads TGTGCCAGCAGCCTGGGACAGGGGGCAGAGACCCAGTACTTC. The V call is TRBV9, the J call TRBJ2-5; 12 bases fit TRBD1. Germline V lookup: CDR1 SGDLS, CDR2 YYNGEE. After removal of 4 bases from V and 4 bases from J, the junction contained 2 bases not matched to a gene. This CDR3 spans 14 amino acids.

The chain carries TRBV5-1 and TRBJ1-2; 9 bases align to TRBD1. The CDR3 covers 14 residues. The V and J ends lost 4 bases and 6 bases, in that order; junction bases with no gene match: 7. From germline, CDR1 is SGHRS and CDR2 YFSETQ. CDR3 sequence (DNA): TGCGCCAGCAGCCCGGCCGGGACAGGGAATGGCTACACCTTC. The encoded protein is CASSPAGTGNGYTF. The variable domain in full, with the rest retrieved from reference TRBV5-1 and TRBJ1-2, is KAGVTQTPRYLIKTRGQQVTLSCSPISGHRSVSWYQQTPGQGLQFLFEYFSETQRNKGNFPGRFSGRQFSNSRSEMNVSTLELGDSALYLCASSPAGTGNGYTFGSGTRLTVV.

In this sample, this clone turned up a few times. The V and J genes are TRBV11-1 and TRBJ1-2; 8 bases are a match to TRBD1. Germline loops: CDR1 SGHAT, CDR2 FQDESV (reference sequence). The ends lost 3 bases at V and 7 bases at J; junction bases unmatched: 7. This CDR3 is 14 amino acids long. Written as DNA, the CDR3 is TGTGCCAGCAGCTTCGGCTCGACAGGGGCTGGCTACACCTTC. Its protein product is CASSFGSTGAGYTF.

This clone was recorded a few times. At the DNA level, this CDR3 is encoded by other sequences in the same sample as well. The V call is TRBV18, the J call TRBJ2-5; TRBD2 matches at 13 bases. CDR1 is KGHSH and CDR2 is LQKENI in the germline V gene. J lost 5 bases, V lost 0 bases, and 3 bases had no gene match. The CDR3 has 16 amino acids. DNA of the CDR3: TGTGCCAGCTCACCACCGGGACTAGCGGGACTGGAGACCCAGTACTTC. It specifies CASSPPGLAGLETQYF.

The rearrangement links TRBV6-1 to TRBJ1-1; D call uncertain. Per the germline V gene, CDR1 is MNHNS and CDR2 is SASEGT. The CDR3 totals 11 residues. The ends were cut back, 2 bases at V and 11 bases at J, with 9 bases in the middle. CDR3 nucleotide sequence: TGTGCCAGCAGTGAACTCGGGAGTGCTTTCTTT. Encoded protein: CASSELGSAFF.

The V gene is TRBV9, the J gene TRBJ1-4; 11 nucleotides line up with TRBD1. The length of the CDR3 is 15 residues. The germline CDR1 and CDR2 sequences are SGDLS and YYNGEE. V shed 4 bases, J shed 7 bases, and the junction held 6 bases outside the gene matches. The DNA of the CDR3 is TGTGCCAGCAGCCCTGGACAGGGGGCGCGTGAAAAACTGTTTTTT. It translates to CASSPGQGAREKLFF.

This sequence joins TRBV11-3 and TRBJ2-1; 8 nucleotides line up with TRBD2. The germline V gene has CDR1 SGHNT and CDR2 YENEEA. V lost 5 bases to trimming and J lost 0 bases; unmatched junction nucleotides: 12. This CDR3 contains 18 residues. Here the CDR3 reads CASSGEAGLGGSYNEQFF. CDR3 in DNA: TGTGCCAGCAGCGGCGAGGCGGGACTAGGGGGCTCCTACAATGAGCAGTTCTTC.

The chain joins TRBV7-2 to TRBJ1-1; D might be TRBD1 (5 bases). V lost 5 bases and J lost 3, with 16 bases in between. CDR1 is SGHTA, CDR2 FQGNSA, per germline. The CDR3 extends over 15 amino acids. CDR3 sequence reads: CASSRWGRSYTEAFF. CDR3 coding DNA: TGTGCCAGCAGCCGTTGGGGCAGGTCCTACACTGAAGCTTTCTTT.

The chain employs TRBV19 and TRBJ2-5, with TRBD2 as a possible D gene (7 bases). CDR3 length: 14 amino acids. The germline V gene has CDR1 LNHDA and CDR2 SQIVND (reference sequence). The V end lost 3 bases, the J end lost 5 bases, and 13 bases lay between the germline ends. The CDR3 nucleotides read TGTGCCAGTAGTATTTCGGGGGGCAGGGAGACCCAGTACTTC. Encoded protein: CASSISGGRETQYF.

This clone appeared once. The V and J genes are TRBV7-3 and TRBJ2-1, with 8 bases that match TRBD2. The V gene end was trimmed by 2 bases and the J gene end by 5 bases; junction bases not matched to a gene: 17. The length of the CDR3 is 19 residues. Germline CDR1 SGHTA, CDR2 FQGTGA. CDR3 sequence: CASSLFGWASSGSDNEQFF. DNA of the CDR3: TGTGCCAGCAGCTTATTCGGTTGGGCTTCTAGCGGGTCTGACAATGAGCAGTTCTTC.

The chain couples TRBV5-1 to TRBJ2-5; 7 bases fit TRBD1. The junction had 10 bases not matched to a gene; V was cut back by 4 bases and J by 7 bases. CDR1 SGHRS and CDR2 YFSETQ come from the germline V gene. The CDR3 totals 14 residues. In nucleotides, the CDR3 is TGCGCCAGCAGCGGAGGACAGGTCGGCGGGACCCAGTACTTC. Its protein is CASSGGQVGGTQYF.

The chain employs TRBV24-1 and TRBJ1-2, with D hard to call. This CDR3 has 15 amino acids. V lost 3 bases to trimming and J lost 0 bases, with 10 bases between them. Germline-derived CDR1 and CDR2 are KGHDR and SFDVKD. For the CDR3, the DNA is TGTGCCACCAGTGATAGCAGGCCCTCTAACTATGGCTACACCTTC. Translated, it gives CATSDSRPSNYGYTF.

The rearrangement uses TRBV5-6 and TRBJ2-7; 8 bases align to TRBD1. Germline V gene sequence: CDR1 SGHDT, CDR2 YYEEEE. With 2 bases clipped from V and 1 base from J, the junction kept 8 bases outside the gene matches. CDR3 size: 16 residues. The CDR3 DNA sequence: TGTGCCAGCAGCTTCGGTACAGGGGGGCCGTCCTACGAGCAGTACTTC. Its protein product is CASSFGTGGPSYEQYF.

This chain links TRBV7-9 with TRBJ2-6; 10 bases line up with TRBD1. Germline-derived CDR1 and CDR2 are SEHNR and FQNEAQ (reference sequence). The ends lost 3 bases at V and 4 bases at J; junction bases unmatched: 6. The CDR3 is made up of 17 amino acids. Here the CDR3 reads CASSLTGGQSGANVLTF. CDR3 nucleotides: TGTGCCAGCAGCTTGACAGGGGGCCAGAGCGGGGCCAACGTCCTGACTTTC.

This clone was observed a handful of times. V gene TRBV2 combines with J gene TRBJ1-2, with D tentatively TRBD1 (6 bases). Trimming took off 2 bases at V and 3 bases at J, with 10 bases between the two ends. The CDR3 consists of 14 residues. Germline V gene data show CDR1 as SNHLY and CDR2 as FYNNEI. The CDR3 coding sequence is TGTGCCAGCAGTGAACAGGGGACGGACTATGGCTACACCTTC. It specifies CASSEQGTDYGYTF. The full variable domain, rest sourced from reference TRBV2 and TRBJ1-2, is EPEVTQTPSHQVTQMGQEVILRCVPISNHLYFYWYRQILGQKVEFLVSFYNNEISEKSEIFDDQFSVERPDGSNFTLKIRSTKLEDSAMYFCASSEQGTDYGYTFGSGTRLTVV.

This rearrangement joins TRBV30 to TRBJ1-2; D gene uncertain. CDR3 size: 14 residues. CDR1 is GTSNPN and CDR2 is SVGIG in the germline V gene (reference sequence). Between the trimmed V and J ends, which lost 2 bases and 3 bases, there was a span of 13 bases. The CDR3 loop is CAWSPRGGYYGYTF. In nucleotides, the CDR3 is TGTGCCTGGAGTCCCCGGGGAGGGTACTATGGCTACACCTTC.

This clone has a handful of counts. The V and J genes are TRBV19 and TRBJ1-6, with D maybe TRBD1 (6 bases). The ends were cut back, 10 bases at V and 2 bases at J, with 15 bases in the middle. The CDR3 spans 15 residues. Germline loops: CDR1 LNHDA, CDR2 SQIVND (reference sequence). The CDR3 coding sequence is TGTGCCACTCAACAGGGAAGCCCCTATAATTCACCCCTCCACTTT. It yields the protein CATQQGSPYNSPLHF.

This chain connects TRBV7-9 to TRBJ2-1, with D possibly matching TRBD1 (6 bases). CDR1 is SEHNR and CDR2 is FQNEAQ in the germline V gene (reference sequence). The CDR3 length is 15 residues. The V end was cut by 5 bases, the J end by 0 bases, with 11 bases between. CDR3 amino acids: CASSVTGSSYNEQFF. DNA for the CDR3: TGTGCCAGCAGCGTTACAGGGAGCTCCTACAATGAGCAGTTCTTC.

The J gene is TRBJ2-4, the V gene TRBV5-6; 12 nucleotides match TRBD2. The CDR3 runs to 17 residues. With V trimmed by 3 bases and J by 6 bases, 10 bases remained unmatched. Looked up from germline, CDR1 is SGHDT and CDR2 is YYEEEE. The CDR3 coding sequence is TGTGCCAGCAGCTCTTTTAGGACTAGCGGGATGTTAAACATTCAGTACTTC. This encodes CASSSFRTSGMLNIQYF.

In this sample, this clone turned up a few times. The chain couples TRBV6-6 to TRBJ1-6; D might be TRBD1 (5 bases). V lost 6 bases and J 8 bases, leaving 11 bases between the germline ends. Germline loops: CDR1 MNHNY, CDR2 SVGAGI (reference sequence). CDR3 size: 13 residues. CDR3: CASRRGSDSPLHF. In nucleotides, the CDR3 is TGTGCCAGCAGAAGGGGTAGTGATTCACCCCTCCACTTT.